These 30 T cell receptor beta chains came from one sample sequenced in a study of blood T cell repertoires in COVID-19. Assay used: immunoSEQ multiplex PCR; TCRdb lists only in-frame clones, some missing. The repertoire includes 100,000 to 150,000 clones, about four fifths of them detected once, and approximately 12% sits in the top ten. What was sequenced was peripheral blood. All receptors come from a man in his sixties with acute or convalescent COVID-19.

The rearrangement links TRBV7-6 to TRBJ2-5; D is perhaps TRBD1 (5 bases). V was shortened by 3 bases and J by 2 bases, with 7 bases between the two germline ends. The CDR3 covers 13 residues. Germline loops: CDR1 SGHVS, CDR2 FNYEAQ. In DNA, the CDR3 is TGTGCCAGCAGCTTCCGGACACAAGAGACCCAGTACTTC. Its protein product is CASSFRTQETQYF.

This clone was seen once. V usage is TRBV28 and J usage is TRBJ1-1, with a weak D call TRBD1 (6 bases). V was clipped by 3 bases and J by 2 bases, with 16 bases between them. This CDR3 comprises 16 residues. Germline lookup yields CDR1 MDHEN and CDR2 SYDVKM. The DNA for the CDR3 is TGTGCCAGCAGTTTTCTGGGGGCGGGTAGAAACACTGAAGCTTTCTTT. It is translated as CASSFLGAGRNTEAFF.

The chain carries TRBV3-1 (or the pseudogene TRBV3-2) and TRBJ2-7, with TRBD2 matching over 7 bases. V lost 1 base, J lost 4 bases, and 4 bases stayed unmatched. The germline gives CDR1 LGHDT, CDR2 YNNKEL (reference sequence). The CDR3 consists of 14 residues. CDR3 sequence: CASSQGGGEYEQYF. CDR3 DNA sequence: TGTGCCAGCAGCCAAGGGGGGGGAGAATACGAGCAGTACTTC.

This rearrangement joins TRBV18 to TRBJ2-2; D not certain. The CDR3 has 16 residues. Between the trimmed V and J ends, which lost 3 bases and 1 base, there was a span of 12 bases. The germline gives CDR1 KGHSH, CDR2 LQKENI. The chain's CDR3 is CASSPPQRLNTGELFF. For the CDR3, the DNA is TGTGCCAGCTCACCTCCTCAGCGATTGAACACCGGGGAGCTGTTTTTT.

The rearrangement links TRBV6-6 to TRBJ2-7; 10 bases align to TRBD2. Germline V gene data show CDR1 as MNHNY and CDR2 as SVGAGI (reference sequence). The CDR3 is made up of 14 amino acids. V was pared by 7 bases and J by 5 bases, with 8 bases of the junction left unmatched. In DNA form, the CDR3 reads TGTGCCAGCAAAAGGACTAGCGGTTCCCACGAGCAGTACTTC. Residues: CASKRTSGSHEQYF.

V gene TRBV30 combines with J gene TRBJ1-2; D ambiguous. V gave up 4 bases and J gave up 2 bases, with 11 bases separating them. CDR3 length: 13 residues. Germline CDR1 reads GTSNPN; CDR2 reads SVGIG (reference sequence). This chain's CDR3 is CAWTLERNYGYTF. The CDR3 coding sequence is TGTGCCTGGACCCTAGAAAGGAACTATGGCTACACCTTC.

The chain links TRBV28 to TRBJ1-6, with 7 bases that match TRBD1. The CDR3 consists of 15 residues. Looked up from germline, CDR1 is MDHEN and CDR2 is SYDVKM. J was trimmed by 1 base and V by 6 bases; bases with no gene match: 3. The DNA for the CDR3 is TGTGCCAGCAGAGAACAGGGGTCCTATAATTCACCCCTCCACTTT. Translation: CASREQGSYNSPLHF. Drawing the rest from reference TRBV28 and TRBJ1-6, the complete variable domain is DVKVTQSSRYLVKRTGEKVFLECVQDMDHENMFWYRQDPGLGLRLIYFSYDVKMKEKGDIPEGYSVSREKKERFSLILESASTNQTSMYLCASREQGSYNSPLHFGNGTRLTVT.

The rearrangement links TRBV6-2 or TRBV6-3 to TRBJ1-2; 7 nucleotides agree with TRBD1. V shed 5 bases, J shed 4 bases, and the junction held 7 bases outside the gene matches. Germline CDR1 and CDR2: MNHEY and SVGEGT. The CDR3 is made up of 14 amino acids. This CDR3 is CASSKDRASYGYTF. The CDR3 DNA reads TGTGCCAGCAGTAAAGACAGGGCTTCCTATGGCTACACCTTC.

The sample holds one count of this clone. The rearrangement uses TRBV28 and TRBJ1-5; D unclear. The germline CDR1 and CDR2 sequences are MDHEN and SYDVKM. V was clipped by 1 base and J by 1 base, with 11 bases between them. The CDR3 runs to 16 residues. CDR3 coding DNA: TGTGCCAGCAGTTTATTTCTCCGGGGAAGCAATCAGCCCCAGCATTTT. Protein sequence: CASSLFLRGSNQPQHF.

The genes are TRBV5-1 and TRBJ2-5; the D gene is possibly TRBD2 (6 bases). CDR1 is SGHRS and CDR2 is YFSETQ in the germline V gene. This CDR3 region has 15 residues. V was clipped by 0 bases and J by 5 bases, with 14 bases between them. The CDR3 nucleotides read TGCGCCAGCAGCTTGGGTGGTGCGGGGACCGAGACCCAGTACTTC. As protein: CASSLGGAGTETQYF.

The rearrangement uses TRBV5-1 and TRBJ2-4; TRBD2 agrees at 7 bases. V was clipped by 4 bases and J by 6 bases; unmatched bases: 10. The germline CDR1 and CDR2 sequences are SGHRS and YFSETQ. The CDR3 has 15 residues. CDR3 sequence (DNA): TGCGCCAGCAGCATATCAGCGGGATCGGGAAACATTCAGTACTTC. Encoded protein: CASSISAGSGNIQYF.

The rearrangement uses TRBV29-1 and TRBJ2-3; D may be TRBD2 (6 bases). The V and J ends lost 5 bases and 2 bases respectively, with 17 bases between them. The CDR3 runs 15 residues. The V gene's germline CDR1 is SQVTM and CDR2 ANQGSEA. The CDR3 sequence is CSVWERRGNTDTQYF. The CDR3 nucleotides are TGCAGCGTTTGGGAGAGGAGGGGAAACACAGATACGCAGTATTTT.

This chain joins TRBV5-1 and TRBJ2-6; D perhaps matches TRBD1 (6 bases). CDR3 length: 16 residues. In germline, CDR1 is SGHRS, CDR2 YFSETQ. V was trimmed by 2 bases and J by 2 bases, leaving 11 bases between them. CDR3: CASSLLTGTGANVLTF. Here the CDR3 DNA reads TGCGCCAGCAGCTTACTGACAGGCACTGGGGCCAACGTCCTGACTTTC.

The chain couples TRBV3-1 (or the pseudogene TRBV3-2) to TRBJ1-5; TRBD1 is a possible D gene (6 bases). Germline CDR1 and CDR2: LGHDT and YNNKEL (reference sequence). The CDR3 loop spans 13 amino acids. V shed 4 bases and J shed 5 bases, with 9 bases lying between them. The CDR3 nucleotides read TGTGCCAGCAGCCGGGGGGGCGATCAGCCCCAGCATTTT. Amino acid sequence: CASSRGGDQPQHF.

This chain joins TRBV28 and TRBJ2-1, with unresolved D. V was shortened by 3 bases and J by 3 bases, with 6 bases between the two germline ends. The CDR3 runs 13 residues. Germline V gene data show CDR1 as MDHEN and CDR2 as SYDVKM. CDR3 nucleotide sequence: TGTGCCAGCAGTTTGGCAGGCTACAATGAGCAGTTCTTC. Translating it yields CASSLAGYNEQFF.

This clone was counted a few times. The chain links TRBV12-3 or TRBV12-4 to TRBJ1-2; tentative D call: TRBD1 (6 bases). The CDR3 contains 13 residues. V dropped 2 bases and J dropped 8 bases, with 12 bases sitting between them. CDR3 protein: CASSLRHQGGYTF. As DNA, the CDR3 is TGTGCCAGCAGTTTACGCCACCAGGGGGGCTACACCTTC.

This rearrangement joins TRBV27 to TRBJ1-3; D unclear. The CDR3 has 20 residues. CDR1 MNHEY and CDR2 SMNVEV come from the germline V gene (reference sequence). V was pared by 7 bases and J by 1 base, with 29 bases between. As DNA, the CDR3 is TGTGCCAGCACCCGACGGGCGCTCGGACTCCCGGCCCGATCTGGAAACACCATATATTTT. This codes for CASTRRALGLPARSGNTIYF.

The chain links TRBV2 to TRBJ2-2, with a tentative D call TRBD1 (5 bases). V lost 7 bases, J lost 3 bases, and 15 bases lay in between. CDR3 length: 15 amino acids. Germline loops: CDR1 SNHLY, CDR2 FYNNEI. The CDR3 nucleotides are TGTGCCAGCATCCCCGGTTTACAGGACACCGGGGAGCTGTTTTTT. This encodes CASIPGLQDTGELFF.

The chain carries TRBV5-5 and TRBJ1-2, with 8 bases fitting TRBD1. The trim removed 5 bases at V and 8 bases at J, leaving 8 bases unmatched. In germline, CDR1 is SGHKS, CDR2 YYEKEE (reference sequence). The CDR3 extends over 13 amino acids. The DNA for the CDR3 is TGTGCCAGCAGTCAAGGACAGGGTTACGGCTACACCTTC. Amino acids: CASSQGQGYGYTF.

The V call is TRBV19, the J call TRBJ2-3; D is perhaps TRBD1 (5 bases). The V end lost 5 bases, the J end lost 2 bases, and 11 bases lay between the germline ends. Per germline, CDR1 LNHDA and CDR2 SQIVND (reference sequence). The CDR3 sequence is 14 residues long. The CDR3 DNA reads as TGTGCCAGTAGTTGGGGCGCACCCACAGATACGCAGTATTTT. It encodes CASSWGAPTDTQYF.

This chain joins TRBV9 and TRBJ2-5; D remains unclear. The CDR3 extends over 13 amino acids. Trimming left V 0 bases short and J 5 bases short, with 8 bases between. The V gene's germline CDR1 is SGDLS and CDR2 YYNGEE. The CDR3 DNA reads TGTGCCAGCAGCGTAGAGCAAACGGAGACCCAGTACTTC. Amino acids: CASSVEQTETQYF.

The V gene is TRBV7-2, the J gene TRBJ2-2, with D unresolved. Germline V gives CDR1 SGHTA, CDR2 FQGNSA. Between the trimmed V and J ends, which lost 2 bases and 4 bases, there was a span of 8 bases. The CDR3 consists of 14 residues. The CDR3 is CASSLLPVTGELFF. The CDR3 coding sequence is TGTGCCAGCAGCTTACTCCCCGTCACCGGGGAGCTGTTTTTT.

V and J are TRBV10-3 and TRBJ1-2; 9 bases map to TRBD1. V was pared by 6 bases and J by 5 bases, with 13 bases of the junction left unmatched. Germline lookup yields CDR1 ENHRY and CDR2 SYGVKD. The CDR3 length is 16 residues. Here the CDR3 reads CAIRPTGTGTDYGYTF. The CDR3 DNA follows: TGTGCCATCAGGCCCACCGGGACAGGGACCGATTATGGCTACACCTTC.

The CDR3 sequence is CASSRDRRQPQHF. In DNA, the CDR3 is TGTGCCAGCAGCCGGGACAGGCGCCAGCCCCAGCATTTT. The chain carries TRBV5-8 and TRBJ1-5, with 8 bases identical to TRBD1. This CDR3 has 13 residues. Trimming took 4 bases from V and 7 from J; bases not matched to a gene: 4. Germline CDR1 reads SGHTS; CDR2 reads YDEGEE.

The chain carries TRBV30 and TRBJ1-1, with TRBD1 identical over 9 bases. There are 14 residues in the CDR3. CDR1 is GTSNPN, CDR2 SVGIG, per germline (reference sequence). The V segment lost 4 bases and the J segment 4 bases; nucleotides outside the gene matches: 7. The CDR3 spells CAWILQGATTEAFF. As DNA, the CDR3 is TGTGCCTGGATCTTACAGGGGGCGACCACTGAAGCTTTCTTT.

The V gene is TRBV6-1, the J gene TRBJ1-5; D unresolved. The CDR3 is made up of 15 amino acids. V was trimmed by 0 bases and J by 10 bases, leaving 16 bases between them. Germline loops: CDR1 MNHNS, CDR2 SASEGT. CDR3 nucleotides: TGTGCCAGCAGTGAAGCACGTGCCCAGAGAGGCCCCCAGCATTTT. Amino acids: CASSEARAQRGPQHF.

This sequence joins TRBV15 and TRBJ1-3; tentatively, D is TRBD1 (5 bases). Between the trimmed V and J ends, which lost 5 bases and 4 bases, there was a span of 9 bases. The germline CDR1 and CDR2 sequences are LNHNV and YYDKDF (reference sequence). The CDR3 totals 13 residues. The CDR3 nucleotides read TGTGCCACCAGCCTCGGGGGGGGAAACACCATATATTTT. Amino acids: CATSLGGGNTIYF.

The V and J genes are TRBV19 and TRBJ2-7, with a tentative D call TRBD1 (5 bases). V lost 3 bases, J lost 3 bases, and 9 bases lay in between. The CDR3 totals 13 residues. Germline V CDR1 and CDR2: LNHDA, SQIVND (reference sequence). This CDR3 reads CASSISQGYEQYF. As DNA, the CDR3 is TGTGCCAGTAGTATTTCTCAGGGCTACGAGCAGTACTTC.

The genes are TRBV5-1 and TRBJ1-3; 8 positions agree with TRBD1. Germline-derived CDR1 and CDR2 are SGHRS and YFSETQ. After removal of 3 bases from V and 3 bases from J, the junction contained 2 bases not matched to a gene. CDR3 length: 14 residues. CDR3 in DNA: TGCGCCAGCAGCTCAGGGGGCGTTGGAAACACCATATATTTT. It encodes CASSSGGVGNTIYF.

The rearrangement links TRBV6-6 to TRBJ2-1; 14 positions match TRBD2. From germline, CDR1 is MNHNY and CDR2 SVGAGI (reference sequence). V lost 5 bases and J lost 6; bases outside the gene matches: 6. The CDR3 has 16 residues. As DNA, the CDR3 is TGTGCCAGCAGTCCATTGACTAGCGGGAGGGCCAATGAGCAGTTCTTC. Protein sequence: CASSPLTSGRANEQFF.